A selection of T cell receptor beta chains follows, all from one sample in a study of blood T cell repertoires in COVID-19. Libraries were prepared by immunoSEQ multiplex PCR; TCRdb keeps only in-frame clonotypes and omits some of them. Among tens of thousands of clones, 70% to 90% were seen once, and the ten largest hold roughly 3.9%. The sequencing sample was made of peripheral blood. Receptors were obtained from a man between 65 and 85 years old with acute or convalescent COVID-19. Each CDR3 is given with its conserved first and last residue. A D gene is named only where the DNA matches it firmly. Expanded clones get a size class; other rows say once, few or many, or leave the size out.

J | D | size | V | CDR3 | DNA
TRBJ2-2 | - | once | TRBV11-3 | CASSSLRTGELFF | TGTGCCAGCAGCTCCCTACGGACCGGGGAGCTGTTTTTT
TRBJ1-3 | TRBD1 | - | TRBV28 | CASSLDRAGNTIYF | TGTGCCAGCAGTTTAGACAGGGCTGGAAACACCATATATTTT
TRBJ2-1 | - | few | TRBV7-2 | CASSLAAGVGEQFF | TGTGCCAGCAGCTTAGCGGCCGGAGTTGGAGAGCAGTTCTTC
TRBJ1-1 | - | - | TRBV18 | CASSPNPGTTNTEAFF | TGTGCCAGCTCACCAAACCCGGGGACAACAAACACTGAAGCTTTCTTT
TRBJ1-1 | - | - | TRBV5-1 | CASSSNSGSNTEAFF | TGCGCCAGCAGCTCAAACTCCGGGTCGAACACTGAAGCTTTCTTT
TRBJ1-6 | TRBD1 | few | TRBV5-1 | CASSLQRTGNSPLHF | TGCGCCAGCAGCTTACAGCGGACAGGTAATTCACCCCTCCACTTT
TRBJ1-5 | TRBD1 | - | TRBV6-1 | CASSEGQGYGQPQHF | TGTGCCAGCAGTGAAGGACAGGGATACGGTCAGCCCCAGCATTTT
TRBJ2-7 | - | - | TRBV29-1 | CSVVQGYEQYF | TGCAGCGTTGTTCAGGGCTACGAGCAGTACTTC
TRBJ2-7 | - | - | TRBV7-9 | CASSSRQAYYEQYF | TGTGCCAGCAGCTCCAGACAGGCCTACTACGAGCAGTACTTC
TRBJ1-1 | - | - | TRBV29-1 | CSVGAGNTEAFF | TGCAGCGTTGGAGCAGGGAACACTGAAGCTTTCTTT
TRBJ1-6 | - | - | TRBV7-2 | CASSLTRQALNSPLHF | TGTGCCAGCAGCTTAACGCGACAGGCGCTTAATTCACCCCTCCACTTT
TRBJ2-5 | TRBD1 | - | TRBV24-1 | CATSEGTGAKETQYF | TGTGCCACCAGTGAGGGGACAGGCGCTAAAGAGACCCAGTACTTC
TRBJ1-2 | - | - | TRBV6-5 | CASSPRGGDYGYTF | TGTGCCAGCAGTCCCCGGGGCGGGGACTATGGCTACACCTTC
TRBJ2-7 | TRBD1 | - | TRBV7-2 | CASSLGRGHGYEQYF | TGTGCCAGCAGCTTAGGCAGGGGGCATGGGTACGAGCAGTACTTC
TRBJ2-7 | TRBD1 | - | TRBV4-3 | CASSQGGQPNDEQYF | TGCGCCAGCAGCCAAGGGGGACAGCCGAATGACGAGCAGTACTTC
TRBJ1-4 | - | - | TRBV30 | CAWSLVATNEKLFF | TGTGCCTGGAGCTTAGTTGCAACTAATGAAAAACTGTTTTTT
TRBJ2-5 | - | - | TRBV7-3 | CASSFQPGGQETQYF | TGTGCCAGCAGCTTCCAACCAGGGGGGCAAGAGACCCAGTACTTC
TRBJ2-2 | - | once | TRBV6-5 | CASKRGTGELFF | TGTGCCAGCAAAAGGGGAACCGGGGAGCTGTTTTTT
TRBJ1-6 | - | - | TRBV24-1 | CATSDRTAAVRPRNSPLHF | TGTGCCACCAGTGATCGAACAGCGGCCGTGAGACCGCGTAATTCACCCCTCCACTTT
TRBJ2-7 | TRBD1 | - | TRBV6-6 | CASEAPGGYEQYF | TGTGCCAGCGAGGCCCCAGGGGGTTACGAGCAGTACTTC
TRBJ1-5 | - | - | TRBV5-5 | CASSLLTGTSNQPQHF | TGTGCCAGCAGCTTGCTAACAGGAACTAGCAATCAGCCCCAGCATTTT
TRBJ1-6 | - | - | TRBV21-1 | CASIESSSYNSPLHF | TGTGCCAGCATCGAGTCGAGCTCCTATAATTCACCCCTCCACTTT
TRBJ1-1 | - | - | TRBV2 | CASLRTEAFF | TGTGCCAGTCTCCGGACTGAAGCTTTCTTT
TRBJ2-6 | - | few | TRBV9 | CASSVVTGTGANVLTF | TGTGCCAGCAGCGTAGTGACAGGCACTGGGGCCAACGTCCTGACTTTC
TRBJ1-6 | - | once | TRBV7-9 | CASSLEGGPLHF | TGTGCCAGCAGCTTAGAGGGAGGGCCCCTCCACTTT
TRBJ2-1 | TRBD2 | - | TRBV19 | CASSIDLRAGSYNEQFF | TGTGCCAGTAGTATAGATCTTCGAGCGGGGTCCTACAATGAGCAGTTCTTC
TRBJ2-5 | TRBD1 | once | TRBV28 | CASSSGQGMLETQYF | TGTGCCAGCAGTTCGGGACAGGGGATGTTAGAGACCCAGTACTTC
TRBJ2-3 | TRBD2 | - | TRBV5-4 | CASSLVTSGVVDTQYF | TGTGCCAGCAGCTTGGTGACTAGCGGGGTGGTAGATACGCAGTATTTT
TRBJ2-7 | - | - | TRBV7-2 | CASSLARGFDEQYF | TGTGCCAGCAGCTTAGCCCGGGGGTTCGACGAGCAGTACTTC